A selection of T cell receptor beta chains follows, all from one sample in a study of T-cell reconstitution after alpha-beta-depleted transplantation in children. MiXCR, applied by TCRdb to the PCR reads, yields one record per CDR3 protein. The sample shows more than 100,000 distinct CDR3 sequences, 20% to 25% of them seen only once. The material sequenced was PBMCs, mostly from graft donor cells, taken 180 days after TCRalphabeta/CD19-depleted stem cell transplant. The receptors shown here come from a male patient aged 2 to 10 who had a stem cell transplant for chronic granulomatous disease, so the T cells may come from the graft donor. Both conserved end residues are part of each CDR3. D genes are given only for firm matches. A row's size may be missing; if present it is once, few, many or a size class.

j_call d_call clone_size v_call cdr3_nt cdr3_aa
TRBJ2-7 . . TRBV10-2 TGCGCCAGCCGGACATATGGATACGAGCAGTACTTC CASRTYGYEQYF
TRBJ1-1 . few TRBV5-6 TGTGCCAGCAGCAGCCTTACGCGGCACACTGAAGCTTTCTTT CASSSLTRHTEAFF
TRBJ2-1 . many TRBV2 TGTGCCAGCAGTGAAGGAGGGAGACAGTTCTTC CASSEGGRQFF
TRBJ1-5 . few TRBV28 TGTGCCAGCAGTTTGGGGGTCTATAGCAATCAGCCCCAGCATTTT CASSLGVYSNQPQHF
TRBJ2-1 . many TRBV5-1 TGCGCCAGCAGGTACTCTGAGAATGAGCAGTTCTTC CASRYSENEQFF
TRBJ1-2 TRBD1 many TRBV29-1 TGCAGCGTTTTAAAGGGGGCGCATCATGGCTACACCTTC CSVLKGAHHGYTF
TRBJ2-1 TRBD2 . TRBV5-1 TGCGCCAGCAGCCTCACCCCTAGCGGGGGGACATACAATGAGCAGTTCTTC CASSLTPSGGTYNEQFF
TRBJ2-1 . many TRBV11-2 TGTGCCAGCAGCTTATCGGGGGGCCTATACAATGAGCAGTTCTTC CASSLSGGLYNEQFF
TRBJ2-1 . few TRBV12-3/TRBV12-4 TGTGCCAGCAGTCTCCGGGCCCCGACGGGAAATGAGCAGTTCTTC CASSLRAPTGNEQFF
TRBJ2-7 . few TRBV10-3 TGTGCCATCCGGGACTTTTCCTACGAGCAGTACTTC CAIRDFSYEQYF
TRBJ1-1 . . TRBV12-3/TRBV12-4 TGTGCCAGCAGGACCCGGGACATCTCAACTGAAGCTTTCTTT CASRTRDISTEAFF
TRBJ2-7 TRBD2 . TRBV27 TGTGCCAGCAGTTCTGGGACTAGCGGAACCTACGAGCAGTACTTC CASSSGTSGTYEQYF
TRBJ2-3 . few TRBV6-1 TGTGTCGTACGGGGGACTAGCACAGATACGCAGTATTTT CVVRGTSTDTQYF
TRBJ1-3 . many TRBV6-1 TGTGCCAGCAGTGAACCGGGACGTACAAACACCATATATTTT CASSEPGRTNTIYF
TRBJ2-1 . few TRBV30 TGTGCCTGGGACCTTAGCTCCTACAATGAGCAGTTCTTC CAWDLSSYNEQFF
TRBJ2-5 TRBD1 few TRBV10-3 TGTGCCATCAGTGAGGGGGACAGGGGTAACGGAGAGACCCAGTACTTC CAISEGDRGNGETQYF
TRBJ1-5 TRBD1 many TRBV19 TGTGCCAGTAGTTCGGGACAGGGGGCCGGTCAGCCCCAGCATTTT CASSSGQGAGQPQHF
TRBJ2-7 . many TRBV12-3/TRBV12-4 TGTGCCAGCAGTTTCTCCAAAAGGCAGTACTTC CASSFSKRQYF
TRBJ2-3 TRBD2 few TRBV20-1 TGCAGTGCTAGAGATCAAAAGGGACTAGCGCGACAAGATACGCAGTATTTT CSARDQKGLARQDTQYF
TRBJ2-5 . many TRBV11-2 TGTGCCAGCAGCTTGGGCGTAGAGACCCAGTACTTC CASSLGVETQYF